The 7 T cell receptor beta chains reported below all come from one sample, sequenced in a study of blood T cells in healthy people across ages. Through a sample-barcoded 5' primer and a J-beta primer mix, a second PCR was run for roughly 7 to 11 cycles. TCRdb processed the 5' RACE reads anew with MiXCR; each CDR3 protein has one entry. Altogether under 850,000 distinct CDR3 sequences are present, 35% to 40% being singletons, with the ten largest covering 10% to 15%. The sequencing input was blood. The receptors here all came from a man aged 18-30 years in good health.

This clonotype was seen more than once but under ten times. The chain carries TRBV20-1 and TRBJ1-5; TRBD1 might be the D (6 bases). The CDR3 has 14 amino acids. Trimming shortened V by 2 bases and J by 3 bases, and 11 bases separated the two germline ends. Looked up from germline, CDR1 is DFQATT and CDR2 is SNEGSKA (reference sequence). The CDR3, as DNA: TGCAGTGCTAGATGGCAGGGGTACAATCAGCCCCAGCATTTT. It codes for CSARWQGYNQPQHF.

This chain connects TRBV12-3 or TRBV12-4 to TRBJ2-3; tentatively, D is TRBD2 (5 bases). Between the trimmed V and J ends, which lost 5 bases and 6 bases, there was a span of 12 bases. This CDR3 is built from 13 residues. CDR3 nucleotides: TGTGCCAGCAGTATGGGGAGAGCCGATACGCAGTATTTT. Encoded protein: CASSMGRADTQYF.

This clonotype was counted ten times or more. The CDR3 DNA sequence: TGTGCCAGCAGCCCTCCCGGGCGTAACACTGAAGCTTTCTTT. Translated: CASSPPGRNTEAFF. The V and J genes are TRBV4-2 and TRBJ1-1; D uncertain. Germline CDR1 reads LGHNA; CDR2 reads YNFKEQ. This CDR3 region has 14 residues. Trimming took off 4 bases at V and 2 bases at J, with 11 bases between the two ends.

The CDR3 DNA reads TGTGCCAGTAGTATAGTGGGGGCCCCAGAGACAGATACGCAGTATTTT. Translating gives CASSIVGAPETDTQYF. This sequence joins TRBV19 and TRBJ2-3, with D possibly TRBD1 on 6 matching bases. This CDR3 region has 16 residues. CDR1 and CDR2 from the germline V gene are LNHDA and SQIVND (reference sequence). Trimming cost V 1 base and J 3 bases, with 14 bases left between them.

The chain employs TRBV7-2 and TRBJ1-5; 10 bases fit TRBD1. The CDR3 sequence is 16 residues long. Trimming removed 8 bases from V and 3 bases from J; junction bases left unmatched: 10. From germline, CDR1 is SGHTA and CDR2 FQGNSA. CDR3 loop: CASGRGQGDTNQPQHF. The CDR3 nucleotides are TGTGCCAGCGGCCGAGGACAGGGGGACACCAATCAGCCCCAGCATTTT.

This clonotype was detected a few times. The chain carries TRBV20-1 and TRBJ2-1; tentatively, D is TRBD1 or TRBD2 (5 bases each). The ends were cut back, 0 bases at V and 13 bases at J, with 19 bases in the middle. This CDR3 has 14 residues. In germline, CDR1 is DFQATT, CDR2 SNEGSKA (reference sequence). The CDR3 DNA reads as TGCAGTGCTAGAGATTCAGGGTGGGGAGAGACCCAGTTCTTC. It translates to CSARDSGWGETQFF.

The CDR3 region has the DNA TGTGCCAGCAGTGGCCCTTCCCCGGACCTCCCTACTCTAGCCAAAAACATTCAGTACTTC. Its translation: CASSGPSPDLPTLAKNIQYF. The chain couples TRBV25-1 to TRBJ2-4; D not resolved. Trimming took 4 bases from V and 0 from J, leaving 25 bases between them. The CDR3 sequence is 20 residues long. CDR1 is MGHDK, CDR2 SYGVNS, per germline.